The T cell receptor (beta chain) under discussion was sequenced for a study of blood T cell repertoires in COVID-19. The wider study: The United States, Italy and Spain provided the acute and convalescent COVID-19 samples. Sample material is recorded as cDNA or gDNA derived from T cells, B-cell-depleted T cells, or PBMCs.

As handled by the study authors: Estimation of nucleated cell counts relied on the amplification of reference gene primers. Produced via immunoSEQ multiplex PCR; TCRdb's table is partial and in-frame only. For V, J and clone size, that table is used; D and trimming come from the DNA. This table holds about 220,000 clones, roughly 84% found once. With 3 bases clipped from V and 1 base from J, the junction kept 5 bases outside the gene matches. This CDR3 contains 15 residues. Looked up from germline, CDR1 is SGHKS and CDR2 is YYEKEE (reference sequence). The receptor was isolated from a woman older than 75 with acute or convalescent COVID-19. Sequenced material: peripheral blood. V usage is TRBV5-5 and J usage is TRBJ1-1, with TRBD1 matching 8 bases. CDR3: CASSYYTGGNTEAFF. CDR3 nucleotide sequence: TGTGCCAGCAGCTACTATACAGGGGGGAACACTGAAGCTTTCTTT.